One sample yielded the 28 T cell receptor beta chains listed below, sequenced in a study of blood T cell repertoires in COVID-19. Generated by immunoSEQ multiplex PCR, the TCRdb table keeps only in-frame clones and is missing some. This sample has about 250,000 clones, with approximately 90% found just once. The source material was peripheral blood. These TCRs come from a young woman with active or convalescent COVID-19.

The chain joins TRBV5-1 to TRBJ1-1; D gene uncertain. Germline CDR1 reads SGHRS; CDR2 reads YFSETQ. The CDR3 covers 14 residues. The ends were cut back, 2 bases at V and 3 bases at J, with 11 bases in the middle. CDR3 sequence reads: CASSFFTVDTEAFF. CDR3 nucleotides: TGCGCCAGCAGCTTTTTCACAGTGGACACTGAAGCTTTCTTT.

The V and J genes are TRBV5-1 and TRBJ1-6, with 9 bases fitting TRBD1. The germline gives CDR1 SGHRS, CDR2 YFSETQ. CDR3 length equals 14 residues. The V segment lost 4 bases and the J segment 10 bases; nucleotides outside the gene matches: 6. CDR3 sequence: CASSPGQGQSPLHF. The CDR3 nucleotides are TGCGCCAGCAGCCCGGGACAGGGCCAGTCACCCCTCCACTTT.

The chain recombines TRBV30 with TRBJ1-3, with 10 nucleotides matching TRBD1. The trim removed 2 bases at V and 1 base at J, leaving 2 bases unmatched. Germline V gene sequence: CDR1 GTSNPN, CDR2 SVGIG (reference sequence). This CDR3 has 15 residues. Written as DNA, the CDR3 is TGTGCCTGGAGTCGGGACAGGGGATCTGGAAACACCATATATTTT. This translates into CAWSRDRGSGNTIYF.

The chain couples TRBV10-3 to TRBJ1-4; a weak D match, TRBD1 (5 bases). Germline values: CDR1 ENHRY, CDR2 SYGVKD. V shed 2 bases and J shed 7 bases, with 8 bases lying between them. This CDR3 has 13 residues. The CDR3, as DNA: TGTGCCATCAGTGAGCCCAGGGCTGAAAAACTGTTTTTT. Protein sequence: CAISEPRAEKLFF.

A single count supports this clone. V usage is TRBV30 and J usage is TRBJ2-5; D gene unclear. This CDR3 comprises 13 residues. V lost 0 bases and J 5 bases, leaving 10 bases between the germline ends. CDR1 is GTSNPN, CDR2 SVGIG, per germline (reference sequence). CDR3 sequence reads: CAWSVFSSETQYF. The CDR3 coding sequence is TGTGCCTGGAGTGTGTTTAGTTCCGAGACCCAGTACTTC.

CDR3 in amino acids: CASSPPGGRVIETGELFF. The DNA of the CDR3 is TGTGCCAGCTCACCCCCAGGGGGCAGGGTCATCGAGACCGGGGAGCTGTTTTTT. The chain employs TRBV18 and TRBJ2-2, with 8 bases identical to TRBD1. Per the germline V gene, CDR1 is KGHSH and CDR2 is LQKENI. Unmatched junction bases numbered 14, after V lost 3 bases and J lost 5 bases. CDR3 length: 18 amino acids.

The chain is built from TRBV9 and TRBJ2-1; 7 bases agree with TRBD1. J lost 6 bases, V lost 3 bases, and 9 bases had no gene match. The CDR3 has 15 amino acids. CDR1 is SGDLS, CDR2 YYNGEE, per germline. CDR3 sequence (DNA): TGTGCCAGCAGCGCCGGACAGGTAACCCCCAATGAGCAGTTCTTC. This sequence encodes CASSAGQVTPNEQFF.

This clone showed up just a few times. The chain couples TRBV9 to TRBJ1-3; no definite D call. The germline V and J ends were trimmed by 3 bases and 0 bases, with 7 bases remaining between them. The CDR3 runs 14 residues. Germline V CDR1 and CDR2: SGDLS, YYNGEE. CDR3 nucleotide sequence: TGTGCCAGCAGCGAGGACTTCTCTGGAAACACCATATATTTT. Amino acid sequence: CASSEDFSGNTIYF.

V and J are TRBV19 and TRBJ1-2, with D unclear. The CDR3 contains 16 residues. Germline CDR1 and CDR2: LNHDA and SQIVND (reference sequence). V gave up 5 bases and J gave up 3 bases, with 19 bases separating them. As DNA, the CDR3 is TGTGCCAGTAGTTTCGTCGTCGCAGGATACGACTATGGCTACACCTTC. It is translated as CASSFVVAGYDYGYTF.

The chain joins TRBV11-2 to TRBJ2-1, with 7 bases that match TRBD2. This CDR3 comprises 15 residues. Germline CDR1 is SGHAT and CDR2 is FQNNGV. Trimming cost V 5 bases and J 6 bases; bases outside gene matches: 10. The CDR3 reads CASSPGTKSCNEQFF. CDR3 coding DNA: TGTGCCAGCAGCCCCGGGACTAAATCTTGCAATGAGCAGTTCTTC.

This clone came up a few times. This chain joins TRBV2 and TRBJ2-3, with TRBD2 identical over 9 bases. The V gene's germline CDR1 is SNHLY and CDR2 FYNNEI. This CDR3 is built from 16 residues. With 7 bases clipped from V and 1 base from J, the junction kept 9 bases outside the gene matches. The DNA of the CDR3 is TGTGCCAGCATATCTAGGCGGGGGGGACGCACAGATACGCAGTATTTT. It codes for CASISRRGGRTDTQYF.

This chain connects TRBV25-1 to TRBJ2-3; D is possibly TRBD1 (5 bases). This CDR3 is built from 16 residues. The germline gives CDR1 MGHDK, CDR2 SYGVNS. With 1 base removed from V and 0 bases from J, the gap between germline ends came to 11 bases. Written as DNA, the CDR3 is TGTGCCAGCAGTGAATCGAAGGGGCTAAGCACAGATACGCAGTATTTT. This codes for CASSESKGLSTDTQYF. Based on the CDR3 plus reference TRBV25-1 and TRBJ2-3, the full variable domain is EADIYQTPRYLVIGTGKKITLECSQTMGHDKMYWYQQDPGMELHLIHYSYGVNSTEKGDLSSESTVSRIRTEHFPLTLESARPSHTSQYLCASSESKGLSTDTQYFGPGTRLTVL.

CDR3 sequence reads: CASSFRQGGGANEKLFF. The CDR3 DNA follows: TGTGCCAGCAGCTTTAGGCAGGGAGGGGGGGCTAATGAAAAACTGTTTTTT. This chain joins TRBV7-2 and TRBJ1-4; D is perhaps TRBD1 (6 bases). This CDR3 spans 17 amino acids. The V end was cut by 3 bases, the J end by 3 bases, with 17 bases between. The V gene's germline CDR1 is SGHTA and CDR2 FQGNSA.

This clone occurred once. The CDR3 spells CASSNRGVYEQYF. The CDR3 nucleotides read TGTGCCAGCAGTAATCGGGGTGTCTACGAGCAGTACTTC. The chain combines TRBV7-2 with TRBJ2-7, with D tentatively TRBD2 (5 bases). This CDR3 region has 13 residues. The V gene's germline CDR1 is SGHTA and CDR2 FQGNSA. Trimming took 6 bases from V and 3 from J, leaving 12 bases between them.

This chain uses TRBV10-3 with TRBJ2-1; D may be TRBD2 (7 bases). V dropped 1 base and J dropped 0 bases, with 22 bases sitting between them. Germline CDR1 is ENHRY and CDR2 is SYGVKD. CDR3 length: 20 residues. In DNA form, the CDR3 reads TGTGCCATCAGTGAGTGGAAAGGGCAGGGGACTACGAGCTCCTACAATGAGCAGTTCTTC. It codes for CAISEWKGQGTTSSYNEQFF.

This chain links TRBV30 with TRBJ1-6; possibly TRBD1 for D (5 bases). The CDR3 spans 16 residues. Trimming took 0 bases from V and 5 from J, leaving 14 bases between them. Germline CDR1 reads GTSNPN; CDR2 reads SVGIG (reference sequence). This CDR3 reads CAWSVPRGLNNSPLHF. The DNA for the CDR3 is TGTGCCTGGAGTGTACCTCGGGGACTTAATAATTCACCCCTCCACTTT.

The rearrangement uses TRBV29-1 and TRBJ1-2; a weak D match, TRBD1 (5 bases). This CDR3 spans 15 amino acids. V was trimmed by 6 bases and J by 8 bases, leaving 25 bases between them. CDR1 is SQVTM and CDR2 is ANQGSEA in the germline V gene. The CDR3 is CSVERGGRSLEGYTF. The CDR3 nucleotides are TGCAGCGTAGAAAGGGGCGGACGGTCCTTGGAAGGCTACACCTTC.

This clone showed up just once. The CDR3 DNA is TGTGCCACGAGAGGGACTGAAGCTTTCTTT. It yields the protein CATRGTEAFF. The genes are TRBV19 and TRBJ1-1; the D is unclear. Looked up from germline, CDR1 is LNHDA and CDR2 is SQIVND (reference sequence). V gave up 10 bases and J gave up 5 bases, with 8 bases separating them. This CDR3 spans 10 amino acids.

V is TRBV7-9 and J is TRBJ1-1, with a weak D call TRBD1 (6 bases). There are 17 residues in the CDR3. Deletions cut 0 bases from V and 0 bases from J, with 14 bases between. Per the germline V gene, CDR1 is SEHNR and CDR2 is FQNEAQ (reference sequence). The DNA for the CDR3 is TGTGCCAGCAGCTTAGCGAGTACAGGGCAGATGAACACTGAAGCTTTCTTT. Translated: CASSLASTGQMNTEAFF.

CDR3 sequence (DNA): TGTGCCAGCAGCGCCCAGGGGTATTCCTACGAGCAGTACTTC. Encoded protein: CASSAQGYSYEQYF. The chain uses TRBV11-1 and TRBJ2-7; maybe TRBD1 (6 bases). V lost 5 bases and J lost 1, with 12 bases in between. The CDR3 is made up of 14 amino acids. CDR1 is SGHAT and CDR2 is FQDESV in the germline V gene (reference sequence).

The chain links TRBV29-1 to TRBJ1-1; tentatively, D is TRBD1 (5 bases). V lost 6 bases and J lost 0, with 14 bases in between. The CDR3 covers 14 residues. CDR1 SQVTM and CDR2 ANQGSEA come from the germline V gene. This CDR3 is CSVTTVLLNTEAFF. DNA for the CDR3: TGCAGCGTGACGACAGTCTTGCTGAACACTGAAGCTTTCTTT.

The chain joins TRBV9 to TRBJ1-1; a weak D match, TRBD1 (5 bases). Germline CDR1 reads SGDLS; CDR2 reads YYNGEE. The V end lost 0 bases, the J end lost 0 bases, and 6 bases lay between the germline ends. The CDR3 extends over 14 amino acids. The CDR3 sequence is CASSVGQMNTEAFF. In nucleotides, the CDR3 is TGTGCCAGCAGCGTAGGACAGATGAACACTGAAGCTTTCTTT.

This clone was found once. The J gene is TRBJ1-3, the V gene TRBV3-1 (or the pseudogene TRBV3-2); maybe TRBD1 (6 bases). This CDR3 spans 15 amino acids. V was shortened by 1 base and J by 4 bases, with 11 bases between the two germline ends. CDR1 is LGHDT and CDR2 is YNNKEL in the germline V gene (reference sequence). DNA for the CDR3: TGTGCCAGCAGCCAAGGATGGGGGCTGGGAAACACCATATATTTT. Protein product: CASSQGWGLGNTIYF.

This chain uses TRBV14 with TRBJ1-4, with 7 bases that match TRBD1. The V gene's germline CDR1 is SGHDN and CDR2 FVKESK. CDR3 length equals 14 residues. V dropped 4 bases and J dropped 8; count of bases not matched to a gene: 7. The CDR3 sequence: CASSPLGQPEKLFF. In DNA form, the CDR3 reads TGTGCCAGCAGCCCACTGGGACAGCCAGAAAAACTGTTTTTT.

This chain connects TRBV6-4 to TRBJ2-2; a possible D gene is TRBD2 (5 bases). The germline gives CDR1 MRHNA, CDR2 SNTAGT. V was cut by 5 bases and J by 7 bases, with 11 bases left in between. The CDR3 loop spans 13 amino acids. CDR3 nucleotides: TGTGCCAGCAGTAAAGAGGGTATCGGGGAGCTGTTTTTT. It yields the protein CASSKEGIGELFF.

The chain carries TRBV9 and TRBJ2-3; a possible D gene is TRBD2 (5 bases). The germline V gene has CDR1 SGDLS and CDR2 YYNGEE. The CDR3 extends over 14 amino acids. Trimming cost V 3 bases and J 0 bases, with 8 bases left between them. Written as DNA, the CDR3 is TGTGCCAGCAGCGCCCTAGCTAGCACAGATACGCAGTATTTT. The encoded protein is CASSALASTDTQYF.

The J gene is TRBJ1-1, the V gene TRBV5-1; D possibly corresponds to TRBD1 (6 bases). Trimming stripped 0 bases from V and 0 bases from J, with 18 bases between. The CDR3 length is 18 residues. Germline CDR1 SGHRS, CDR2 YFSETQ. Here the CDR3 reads CASSLGPGGHRVNTEAFF. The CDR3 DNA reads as TGCGCCAGCAGCTTGGGGCCCGGGGGGCATAGGGTGAACACTGAAGCTTTCTTT.

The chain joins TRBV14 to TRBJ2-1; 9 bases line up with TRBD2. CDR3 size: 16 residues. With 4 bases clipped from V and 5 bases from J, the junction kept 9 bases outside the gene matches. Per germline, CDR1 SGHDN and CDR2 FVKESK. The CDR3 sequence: CASSLRGLAGNNEQFF. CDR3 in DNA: TGTGCCAGCAGCCTCCGCGGGCTAGCGGGAAACAATGAGCAGTTCTTC. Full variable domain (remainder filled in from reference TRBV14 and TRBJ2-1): EAGVTQFPSHSVIEKGQTVTLRCDPISGHDNLYWYRRVMGKEIKFLLHFVKESKQDESGMPNNRFLAERTGGTYSTLKVQPAELEDSGVYFCASSLRGLAGNNEQFFGPGTRLTVL.